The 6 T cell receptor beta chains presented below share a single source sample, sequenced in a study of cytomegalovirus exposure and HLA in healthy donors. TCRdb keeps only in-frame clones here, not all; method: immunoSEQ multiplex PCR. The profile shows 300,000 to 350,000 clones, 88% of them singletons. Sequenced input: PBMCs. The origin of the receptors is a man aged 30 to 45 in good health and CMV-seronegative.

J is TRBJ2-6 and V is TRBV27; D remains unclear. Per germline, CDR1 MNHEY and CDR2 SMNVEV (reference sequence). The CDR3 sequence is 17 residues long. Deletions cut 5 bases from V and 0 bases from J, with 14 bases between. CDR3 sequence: CASSPRRISSGANVLTF. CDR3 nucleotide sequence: TGTGCCAGCAGTCCTAGAAGGATTAGCTCTGGGGCCAACGTCCTGACTTTC.

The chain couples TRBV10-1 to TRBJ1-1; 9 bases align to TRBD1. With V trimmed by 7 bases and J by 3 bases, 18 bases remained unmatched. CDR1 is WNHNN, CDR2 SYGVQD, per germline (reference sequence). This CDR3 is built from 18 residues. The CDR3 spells CASTTRRDRAIFYTEAFF. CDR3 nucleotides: TGCGCCAGCACTACACGCCGGGACAGGGCGATCTTTTACACTGAAGCTTTCTTT.

Here the CDR3 reads CASSLSSGGAVLSYEQYF. The CDR3 region has the DNA TGTGCCAGCAGTTTATCATCGGGGGGGGCGGTCCTATCCTACGAGCAGTACTTC. V is TRBV27 and J is TRBJ2-7; 8 positions agree with TRBD2. The J segment lost 1 base and the V segment lost 0 bases, leaving 11 bases of the junction unmatched. CDR3 size: 18 residues. CDR1 is MNHEY, CDR2 SMNVEV, per germline (reference sequence).

The CDR3 bases are TGTGCCAGCAGTTTAAGTACACAGGGGAACTATGGCTACACCTTC. Translating it yields CASSLSTQGNYGYTF. The V call is TRBV27, the J call TRBJ1-2; 7 bases line up with TRBD1. The germline CDR1 and CDR2 sequences are MNHEY and SMNVEV (reference sequence). Unmatched junction bases numbered 5, after V lost 2 bases and J lost 2 bases. The CDR3 is made up of 15 amino acids.

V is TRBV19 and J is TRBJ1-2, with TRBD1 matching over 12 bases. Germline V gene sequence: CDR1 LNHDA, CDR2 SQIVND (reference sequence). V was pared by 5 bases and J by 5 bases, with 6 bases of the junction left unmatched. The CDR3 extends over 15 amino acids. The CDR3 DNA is TGTGCCAGTAGTTTTGGGACAGGGGGCCGATATGGCTACACCTTC. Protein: CASSFGTGGRYGYTF.

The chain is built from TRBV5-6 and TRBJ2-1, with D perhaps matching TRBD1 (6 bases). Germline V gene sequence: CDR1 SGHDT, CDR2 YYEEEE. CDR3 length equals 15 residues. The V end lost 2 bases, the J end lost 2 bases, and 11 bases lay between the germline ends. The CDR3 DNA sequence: TGTGCCAGCAGCTTTTCTGGGGGCGCCTACAATGAGCAGTTCTTC. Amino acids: CASSFSGGAYNEQFF.